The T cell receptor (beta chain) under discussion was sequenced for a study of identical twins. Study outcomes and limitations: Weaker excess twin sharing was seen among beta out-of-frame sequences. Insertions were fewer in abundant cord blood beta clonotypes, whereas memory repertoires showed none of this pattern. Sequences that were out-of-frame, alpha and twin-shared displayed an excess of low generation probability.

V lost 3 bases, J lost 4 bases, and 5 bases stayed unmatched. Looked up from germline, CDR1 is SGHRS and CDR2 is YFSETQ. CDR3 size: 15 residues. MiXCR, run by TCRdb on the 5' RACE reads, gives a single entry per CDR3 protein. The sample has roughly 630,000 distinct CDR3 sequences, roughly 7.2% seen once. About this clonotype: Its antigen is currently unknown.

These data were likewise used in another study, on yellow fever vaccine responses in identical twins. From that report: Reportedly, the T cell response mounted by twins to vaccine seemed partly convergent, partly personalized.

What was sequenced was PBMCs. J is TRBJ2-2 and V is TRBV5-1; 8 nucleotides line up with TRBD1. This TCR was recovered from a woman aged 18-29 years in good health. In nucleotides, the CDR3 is TGCGCCAGCAGCTCTGGACAGGGTTTCACCGGGGAGCTGTTTTTT. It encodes CASSSGQGFTGELFF.